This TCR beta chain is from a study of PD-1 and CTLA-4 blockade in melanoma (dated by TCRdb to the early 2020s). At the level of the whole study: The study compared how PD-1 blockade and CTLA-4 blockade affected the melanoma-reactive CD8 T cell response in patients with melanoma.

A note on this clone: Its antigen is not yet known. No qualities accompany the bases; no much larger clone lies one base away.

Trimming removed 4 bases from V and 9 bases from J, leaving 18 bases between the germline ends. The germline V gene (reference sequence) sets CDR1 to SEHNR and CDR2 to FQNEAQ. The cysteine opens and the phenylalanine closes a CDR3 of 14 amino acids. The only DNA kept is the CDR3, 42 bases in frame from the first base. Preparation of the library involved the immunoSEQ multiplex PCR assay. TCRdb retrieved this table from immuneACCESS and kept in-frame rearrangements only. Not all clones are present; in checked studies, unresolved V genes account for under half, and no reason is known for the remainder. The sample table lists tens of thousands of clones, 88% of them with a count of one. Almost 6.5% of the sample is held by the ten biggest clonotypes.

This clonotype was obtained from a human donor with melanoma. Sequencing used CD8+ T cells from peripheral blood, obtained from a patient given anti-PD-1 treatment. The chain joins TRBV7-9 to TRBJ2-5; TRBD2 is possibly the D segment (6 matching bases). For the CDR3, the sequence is CASSSGTPPVAQYF. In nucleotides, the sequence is TGTGCCAGCAGCTCTGGGACTCCCCCCGTGGCCCAGTACTTC.